The 16 T cell receptor beta chains reported below all come from one sample, sequenced in a study of cytomegalovirus exposure and HLA in healthy donors. PCR primers comprised 60 Vbeta and 13 Jbeta primers. Clones were sequenced by immunoSEQ multiplex PCR, and TCRdb holds only the in-frame ones, with some missing. The sample has about 94,000 clones; 81% are singletons. Sequences were obtained from PBMCs. Source of these receptors: a human donor in good health.

V gene TRBV19 combines with J gene TRBJ2-2; TRBD2 might be the D (6 bases). V dropped 6 bases and J dropped 4 bases, with 15 bases sitting between them. Germline CDR1 and CDR2: LNHDA and SQIVND (reference sequence). CDR3 size: 15 residues. The CDR3 sequence: CASSSRGSRTGELFF. As DNA, the CDR3 is TGTGCCAGTAGCTCCCGGGGGTCACGCACCGGGGAGCTGTTTTTT. Full variable domain (rest looked up from reference TRBV19 and TRBJ2-2): DGGITQSPKYLFRKEGQNVTLSCEQNLNHDAMYWYRQDPGQGLRLIYYSQIVNDFQKGDIAEGYSVSREKKESFPLTVTSAQKNPTAFYLCASSSRGSRTGELFFGEGSRLTVL.

The chain joins TRBV4-1 to TRBJ2-7; no firm D call. Trimming stripped 6 bases from V and 3 bases from J, with 12 bases between. Germline CDR1 MGHRA, CDR2 YSYEKL. The CDR3 is 13 amino acids. The CDR3 protein is CASSFREYYEQYF. The CDR3 DNA is TGCGCCAGCAGTTTCCGAGAGTACTACGAGCAGTACTTC.

This chain links TRBV4-2 with TRBJ2-5; D is possibly TRBD2 (6 bases). CDR3 length equals 14 residues. Germline CDR1 reads LGHNA; CDR2 reads YNFKEQ. Trimming took off 0 bases at V and 5 bases at J, with 10 bases between the two ends. The CDR3 coding sequence is TGTGCCAGCAGCCAAGATAACGCGGGGGAGACCCAGTACTTC. Translation: CASSQDNAGETQYF.

This clone was found a few times. As DNA, the CDR3 is TGCGCCAGCAGCCAAGATCACATAATGAACACTGAAGCTTTCTTT. Translation: CASSQDHIMNTEAFF. J is TRBJ1-1 and V is TRBV4-3; unclear D gene. The germline CDR1 and CDR2 sequences are LGHNA and YSLEER. The V end lost 0 bases, the J end lost 0 bases, and 8 bases lay between the germline ends. The CDR3 sequence is 15 residues long.

This clone was recorded once. The chain recombines TRBV28 with TRBJ1-1; D might be TRBD1 (5 bases). There are 12 residues in the CDR3. Between the trimmed V and J ends, which lost 1 base and 9 bases, there was a span of 9 bases. Per germline, CDR1 MDHEN and CDR2 SYDVKM. Here the CDR3 DNA reads TGTGCCAGCAGTTTATCACCAGGGCAAGCTTTCTTT. It translates to CASSLSPGQAFF.

V usage is TRBV5-1 and J usage is TRBJ1-1; D gene unclear. Germline lookup yields CDR1 SGHRS and CDR2 YFSETQ. The CDR3 is 12 amino acids. V was trimmed by 0 bases and J by 10 bases, leaving 10 bases between them. CDR3 amino acids: CASSLDESTAFF. CDR3 nucleotide sequence: TGCGCCAGCAGCTTGGATGAGAGTACAGCTTTCTTT.

This chain joins TRBV7-2 and TRBJ1-1; D is uncertain. The CDR3 loop spans 14 amino acids. V lost 5 bases, J lost 1 base, and 11 bases lay in between. Germline V CDR1 and CDR2: SGHTA, FQGNSA. CDR3 residues: CASSKPPRNTEAFF. The CDR3 bases are TGTGCCAGCAGCAAGCCCCCGAGGAACACTGAAGCTTTCTTT.

This clone showed up just once. The chain employs TRBV5-4 and TRBJ2-7; tentatively, D is TRBD2 (5 bases). CDR3 length: 13 amino acids. The germline gives CDR1 SGHNT, CDR2 YYREEE (reference sequence). V dropped 0 bases and J dropped 4 bases, with 8 bases sitting between them. CDR3 in amino acids: CASSLEPGYEQYF. The CDR3 DNA reads as TGTGCCAGCAGCTTGGAACCGGGGTACGAGCAGTACTTC.

The chain joins TRBV30 to TRBJ2-3; TRBD2 aligns across 7 bases. Per germline, CDR1 GTSNPN and CDR2 SVGIG (reference sequence). CDR3 size: 14 residues. Trimming cost V 0 bases and J 10 bases; bases outside gene matches: 10. In nucleotides, the CDR3 is TGTGCCTGGAGTGTACTTGAGACTAGCAGGTCGCAGTATTTT. It translates to CAWSVLETSRSQYF. The full variable domain, its missing parts supplied by reference TRBV30 and TRBJ2-3, is SQTIHQWPATLVQPVGSPLSLECTVEGTSNPNLYWYRQAAGRGLQLLFYSVGIGQISSEVPQNLSASRPQDRQFILSSKKLLLSDSGFYLCAWSVLETSRSQYFGPGTRLTVL.

This sequence joins TRBV18 and TRBJ1-1, with TRBD1 matching 10 bases. The CDR3 sequence is 14 residues long. With 3 bases clipped from V and 2 bases from J, the junction kept 0 bases outside the gene matches. Germline-derived CDR1 and CDR2 are KGHSH and LQKENI. CDR3 protein: CASSPTGGNTEAFF. The CDR3 DNA is TGTGCCAGCTCACCGACAGGGGGCAACACTGAAGCTTTCTTT.

This clone has just a few counts. V is TRBV27 and J is TRBJ1-1; D is uncertain. CDR3 length equals 14 residues. V was cut by 4 bases and J by 6 bases, with 15 bases left in between. Germline loops: CDR1 MNHEY, CDR2 SMNVEV (reference sequence). The DNA for the CDR3 is TGTGCCAGCAGTTCCTCGGGGAGCGGGGCTGAAGCTTTCTTT. This codes for CASSSSGSGAEAFF.

This chain links TRBV15 with TRBJ2-2; 7 nucleotides align to TRBD2. Germline CDR1 LNHNV, CDR2 YYDKDF (reference sequence). The V gene end was trimmed by 0 bases and the J gene end by 8 bases; junction bases not matched to a gene: 12. The CDR3 spans 17 residues. CDR3 sequence (DNA): TGTGCCACCAGCAGAGATTTGGTGGGAGGGGCCGCGGGGGAGCTGTTTTTT. It is translated as CATSRDLVGGAAGELFF.

The rearrangement uses TRBV18 and TRBJ2-3; D unclear. The V gene lost 4 bases and the J gene lost 0 bases, with 14 bases spanning the gap. The CDR3 sequence is 16 residues long. Germline CDR1 is KGHSH and CDR2 is LQKENI. This chain's CDR3 is CASSLAAGPSTDTQYF. For the CDR3, the DNA is TGTGCCAGCTCACTGGCCGCAGGTCCTAGCACAGATACGCAGTATTTT.

The rearrangement uses TRBV7-2 and TRBJ2-7; tentatively, D is TRBD2 (5 bases). Per germline, CDR1 SGHTA and CDR2 FQGNSA. V was trimmed by 1 base and J by 2 bases, leaving 9 bases between them. The CDR3 totals 14 residues. Written as DNA, the CDR3 is TGTGCCAGCAGCTTAGTCGGACTGACCTACGAGCAGTACTTC. This translates into CASSLVGLTYEQYF.

This clone was found a few times. The chain carries TRBV7-2 and TRBJ2-5; tentatively, D is TRBD2 (6 bases). CDR3 length equals 15 residues. Trimming removed 1 base from V and 0 bases from J, with 9 bases in between. In germline, CDR1 is SGHTA, CDR2 FQGNSA. CDR3 protein: CASSLVRGYQETQYF. The CDR3 DNA reads TGTGCCAGCAGCTTAGTTCGGGGGTACCAAGAGACCCAGTACTTC.

Details on this clone: Germline and junction disagree at one end, which may indicate a read error. The J gene is TRBJ1-5, the V gene TRBV7-9; D possibly corresponds to TRBD1 (6 bases). Per the germline V gene, CDR1 is SEHNR and CDR2 is FQNEAQ (reference sequence). CDR3 length: 12 residues. The DNA for the CDR3 is TGTTCCAGCAGCTTTCAGGGGCAGCCCCAGCATTTT. Protein sequence: CSSSFQGQPQHF.